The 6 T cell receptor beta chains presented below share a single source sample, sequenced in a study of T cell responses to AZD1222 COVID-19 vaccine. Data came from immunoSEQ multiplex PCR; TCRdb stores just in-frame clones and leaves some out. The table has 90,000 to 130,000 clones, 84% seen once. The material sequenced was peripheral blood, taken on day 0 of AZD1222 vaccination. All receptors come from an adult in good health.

The CDR3 bases are TGTGCCAGTAGTATCGGCAGGGACGAGCAGTACTTC. It is translated as CASSIGRDEQYF. The V and J genes are TRBV19 and TRBJ2-7, with a possible D match to TRBD1 (5 bases). The V gene lost 3 bases and the J gene lost 5 bases, with 8 bases spanning the gap. CDR1 LNHDA and CDR2 SQIVND come from the germline V gene (reference sequence). The CDR3 has 12 amino acids.

CDR3 loop: CASSFSTNNEQFF. CDR3 coding DNA: TGTGCCAGCAGCTTCTCAACTAACAATGAGCAGTTCTTC. The V and J genes are TRBV7-2 and TRBJ2-1; D is ambiguous. The length of the CDR3 is 13 residues. Germline CDR1 and CDR2: SGHTA and FQGNSA. V shed 3 bases and J shed 5 bases, with 8 bases lying between them.

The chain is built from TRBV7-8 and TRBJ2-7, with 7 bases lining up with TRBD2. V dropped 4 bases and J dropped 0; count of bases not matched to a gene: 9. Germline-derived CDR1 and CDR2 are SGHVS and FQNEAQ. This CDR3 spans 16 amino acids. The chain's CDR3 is CASSSFGGGTSYEQYF. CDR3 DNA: TGTGCCAGCAGCTCGTTCGGCGGGGGAACCTCCTACGAGCAGTACTTC. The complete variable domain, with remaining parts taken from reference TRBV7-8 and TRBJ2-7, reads GAGVSQSPRYKVAKRGQDVALRCDPISGHVSLFWYQQALGQGPEFLTYFQNEAQLDKSGLPSDRFFAERPEGSVSTLKIQRTQQEDSAVYLCASSSFGGGTSYEQYFGPGTRLTVT.

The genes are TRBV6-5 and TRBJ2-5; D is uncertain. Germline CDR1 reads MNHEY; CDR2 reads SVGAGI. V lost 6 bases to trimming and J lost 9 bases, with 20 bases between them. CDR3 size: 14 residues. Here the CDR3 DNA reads TGTGCCAGCAGCAGTAACGTCGTCCAGCGACCCCAGTACTTC. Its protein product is CASSSNVVQRPQYF.

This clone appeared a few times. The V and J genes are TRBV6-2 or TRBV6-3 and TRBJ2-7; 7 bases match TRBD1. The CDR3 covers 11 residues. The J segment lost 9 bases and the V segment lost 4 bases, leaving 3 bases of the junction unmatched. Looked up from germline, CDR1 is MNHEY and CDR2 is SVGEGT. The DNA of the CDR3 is TGTGCCAGCAGTTCGGACAGGTTGCAGTACTTC. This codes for CASSSDRLQYF.

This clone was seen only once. CDR3 in DNA: TGTGCCAGCAGCCCCGGACATCTCTCTGGAAACACCATATATTTT. Its translation is CASSPGHLSGNTIYF. The rearrangement uses TRBV7-2 and TRBJ1-3; possible D gene TRBD1, 5 bases. This CDR3 has 15 amino acids. Germline V lookup: CDR1 SGHTA, CDR2 FQGNSA. Trimming cost V 5 bases and J 0 bases, with 11 bases left between them.